The clone carrying this T cell receptor beta chain appeared a few times. Using RNA transcripts, the TCR beta CDR3 regions were amplified. A first-round RT-PCR used HTBI primers, followed by a second-round multiplex PCR. One entry per CDR3 protein, called by TCRdb with MiXCR from the multiplex PCR reads. The profile shows 200,000 to 300,000 distinct CDR3 sequences, roughly 50% of them singletons. The data were taken from a study of Graves' ophthalmopathy and Graves' hyperthyroidism. Germline V CDR1 and CDR2: MDHEN, SYDVKM. This CDR3 has 13 amino acids. V gave up 4 bases and J gave up 8 bases; unmatched junction bases: 6. Researchers turned away patients with other autoimmune diseases, uncontrolled infections, pregnancy or lactation.

The chain recombines TRBV28 with TRBJ1-2, with 8 positions matching TRBD1. Material for sequencing was peripheral blood. This sequence was found in an adult man with Graves' ophthalmopathy. The CDR3 bases are TGTGCCAGCAGTTCGGACAGGGACGGAGGCTACACCTTC. This translates into CASSSDRDGGYTF.